These 6 T cell receptor beta chains came from one sample sequenced in a study of radiation and T cells in renal cell carcinoma. Profiling relied on immunoSEQ multiplex PCR, and the TCRdb table lists in-frame clones only, not all of them. This table has some 150,000 clones, around four fifths appearing once. As for time point: baseline pretreatment blood. Described treatment: 15 Gy SBRT to primary tumor, nephrectomy 4 weeks later. The input for sequencing was blood, taken from a patient whose treatment included radiotherapy and nephrectomy. Every receptor here comes from a woman in her forties or fifties with renal cell carcinoma.

This chain links TRBV7-9 with TRBJ1-2; D may be TRBD1 (5 bases). This CDR3 contains 14 residues. V was clipped by 3 bases and J by 3 bases, with 11 bases between them. Germline V gene lookup returns CDR1 SEHNR and CDR2 FQNEAQ (reference sequence). CDR3 protein: CASSLTVGDYGYTF. Written as DNA, the CDR3 is TGTGCCAGCAGCTTGACGGTGGGGGACTATGGCTACACCTTC.

The V call is TRBV7-3, the J call TRBJ2-1; D possibly corresponds to TRBD1 (5 bases). Looked up from germline, CDR1 is SGHTA and CDR2 is FQGTGA. The CDR3 spans 13 residues. V gave up 4 bases and J gave up 6 bases, with 10 bases separating them. In nucleotides, the CDR3 is TGTGCCAGCAGCTCCAGGGTTTCCAATGAGCAGTTCTTC. This translates into CASSSRVSNEQFF. The whole variable domain, remainder taken from reference TRBV7-3 and TRBJ2-1, is GAGVSQTPSNKVTEKGKYVELRCDPISGHTALYWYRQSLGQGPEFLIYFQGTGAADDSGLPNDRFFAVRPEGSVSTLKIQRTERGDSAVYLCASSSRVSNEQFFGPGTRLTVL.

This clone has a single count. This chain connects TRBV5-6 to TRBJ1-6; D call uncertain. The CDR3 contains 15 residues. Germline CDR1 reads SGHDT; CDR2 reads YYEEEE. Trimming shortened V by 4 bases and J by 5 bases, and 13 bases separated the two germline ends. CDR3 nucleotides: TGTGCCAGCAGCCACCGGGAGGAGAATAATTCACCCCTCCACTTT. Protein sequence: CASSHREENNSPLHF.

The chain joins TRBV10-3 to TRBJ2-7, with TRBD1 matching over 11 bases. Germline assignment: CDR1 ENHRY and CDR2 SYGVKD. The CDR3 loop spans 15 amino acids. J gave up 1 base and V 6 bases, and 5 bases lay outside the gene matches. The CDR3, as DNA: TGTGCCATCAGACCGGGACAGGGGGGTTCCTACGAGCAGTACTTC. Its translation is CAIRPGQGGSYEQYF.

The rearrangement uses TRBV5-6 and TRBJ2-1; 9 bases are a match to TRBD1. This CDR3 contains 17 residues. Per the germline V gene, CDR1 is SGHDT and CDR2 is YYEEEE. J was trimmed by 4 bases and V by 0 bases; bases with no gene match: 8. As DNA, the CDR3 is TGTGCCAGCAGCTTGGTTTCAGGGACAGGGTCTTACAATGAGCAGTTCTTC. Its protein is CASSLVSGTGSYNEQFF.

A few counts support this clone. The chain joins TRBV6-5 to TRBJ1-1; possible D gene TRBD1, 5 bases. Deletions cut 6 bases from V and 3 bases from J, with 11 bases between. The V gene's germline CDR1 is MNHEY and CDR2 SVGAGI. This CDR3 comprises 13 residues. Here the CDR3 DNA reads TGTGCCAGCAGCTACACGGGGGACACTGAAGCTTTCTTT. Protein: CASSYTGDTEAFF.